The TCR beta chain under discussion was sequenced for a study of PD-1 blockade in classical Hodgkin lymphoma. About the research overall: Intravenous infusions of nivolumab 3 mg/kg reached patients every 2 weeks.

Worth noting for this clone: The target antigen is unknown.

No patient escaped relapse after autologous stem cell transplantation, and brentuximab vedotin exposure varied. Each best response was a complete response, a partial response or progressive disease. Trimming took off 3 bases at V and 7 bases at J, with 13 bases between the two ends. There are 14 residues in the CDR3. In germline, CDR1 is MNHNY, CDR2 SVGAGI (reference sequence). Clones were sequenced by immunoSEQ multiplex PCR, and TCRdb holds only the in-frame ones, with some missing. The repertoire holds roughly 140,000 clones, with about four fifths as singletons. Broader study findings: Patients excluded were those beginning nivolumab under 1 year after ASCT. Relapsed/refractory patients reportedly had the lowest baseline TCR diversity, below newly diagnosed patients, who were below healthy donors.

V is TRBV6-6 and J is TRBJ1-5; TRBD1 is a possible D gene (5 bases). The material was peripheral blood mononuclear cells (PBMCs), obtained before the second cycle of nivolumab. The TCR comes from a human donor with classical Hodgkin lymphoma. The CDR3 region is CASSYGGPWQPQHF. Written as DNA, the CDR3 is TGTGCCAGCAGTTATGGGGGTCCGTGGCAGCCCCAGCATTTT.